This T cell receptor beta chain was captured in a study of CD8 T cells in Susac syndrome. Study overall: There were over 5 sequenced Susac syndrome patients with active disease and about eight in remission. Overall study findings and caveats: Clonal expansion was not observed in the Susac syndrome CD4+ T cell repertoires.

The CDR3 is 13 amino acids. Trimming stripped 2 bases from V and 0 bases from J, with 5 bases between. Germline CDR1 is KGHSH and CDR2 is LQKENI. A note on this clonotype: Its antigen remains unknown.

Reverse transcription of roughly 0.5 to 1 ug RNA was carried out with random hexamers. Amplification of TCR beta CDR3 was carried out by immunoSEQ multiplex PCR, which covered 54 Vbeta and 13 Jbeta segments. One entry per CDR3 protein results from TCRdb running MiXCR on the immunoSEQ multiplex PCR reads. The sample consists of 150,000 to 200,000 distinct CDR3 sequences, nearly 97% of them appearing once. This receptor was obtained from a human donor with Susac syndrome. The V call is TRBV18, the J call TRBJ2-7; no reliable D call. The material sequenced was CD4+ T cells from PBMCs. CDR3 bases: TGTGCCAGCTCACCAGCAGTCTCCTACGAGCAGTACTTC. Translation: CASSPAVSYEQYF.